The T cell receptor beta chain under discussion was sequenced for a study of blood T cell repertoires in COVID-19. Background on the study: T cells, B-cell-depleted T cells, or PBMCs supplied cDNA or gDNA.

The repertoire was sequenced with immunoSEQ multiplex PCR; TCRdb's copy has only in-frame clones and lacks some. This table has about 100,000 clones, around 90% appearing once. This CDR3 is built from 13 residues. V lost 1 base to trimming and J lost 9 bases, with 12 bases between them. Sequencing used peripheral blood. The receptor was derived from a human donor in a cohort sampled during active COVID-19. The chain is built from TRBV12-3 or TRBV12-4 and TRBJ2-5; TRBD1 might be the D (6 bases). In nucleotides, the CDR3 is TGTGCCAGCAGTTTAGGCTTACAGGGTCCCCAGTACTTC. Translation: CASSLGLQGPQYF.